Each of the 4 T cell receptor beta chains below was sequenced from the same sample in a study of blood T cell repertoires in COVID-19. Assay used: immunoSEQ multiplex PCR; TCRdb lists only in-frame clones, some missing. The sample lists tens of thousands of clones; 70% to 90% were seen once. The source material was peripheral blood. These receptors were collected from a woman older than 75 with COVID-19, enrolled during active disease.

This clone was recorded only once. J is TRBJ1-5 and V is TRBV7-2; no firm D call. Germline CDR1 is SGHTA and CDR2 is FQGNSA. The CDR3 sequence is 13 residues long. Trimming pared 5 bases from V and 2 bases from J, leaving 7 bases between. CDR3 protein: CASSQTGNQPQHF. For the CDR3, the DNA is TGTGCCAGCAGCCAAACTGGCAATCAGCCCCAGCATTTT. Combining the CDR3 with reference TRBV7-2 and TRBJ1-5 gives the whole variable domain GAGVSQSPSNKVTEKGKDVELRCDPISGHTALYWYRQSLGQGLEFLIYFQGNSAPDKSGLPSDRFSAERTGGSVSTLTIQRTQQEDSAVYLCASSQTGNQPQHFGDGTRLSIL.

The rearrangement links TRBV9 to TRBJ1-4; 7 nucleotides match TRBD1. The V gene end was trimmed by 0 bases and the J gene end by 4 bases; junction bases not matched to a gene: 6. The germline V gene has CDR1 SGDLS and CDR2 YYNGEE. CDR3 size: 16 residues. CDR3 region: CASSVARGDFNEKLFF. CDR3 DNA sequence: TGTGCCAGCAGCGTAGCCAGGGGGGACTTTAATGAAAAACTGTTTTTT.

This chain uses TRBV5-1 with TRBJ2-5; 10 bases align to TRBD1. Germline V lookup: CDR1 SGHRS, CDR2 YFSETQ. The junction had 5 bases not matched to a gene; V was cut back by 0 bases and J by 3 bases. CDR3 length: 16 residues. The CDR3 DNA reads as TGCGCCAGCAGCTTGGGGGACAGGGGCGCTGAAGAGACCCAGTACTTC. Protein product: CASSLGDRGAEETQYF. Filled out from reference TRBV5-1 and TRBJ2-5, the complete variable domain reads KAGVTQTPRYLIKTRGQQVTLSCSPISGHRSVSWYQQTPGQGLQFLFEYFSETQRNKGNFPGRFSGRQFSNSRSEMNVSTLELGDSALYLCASSLGDRGAEETQYFGPGTRLLVL.

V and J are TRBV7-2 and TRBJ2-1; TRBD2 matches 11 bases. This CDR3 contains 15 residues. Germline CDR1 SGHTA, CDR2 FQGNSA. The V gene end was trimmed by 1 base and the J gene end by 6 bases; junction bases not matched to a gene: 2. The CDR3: CASSLGLAGGNEQFF. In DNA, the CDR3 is TGTGCCAGCAGCTTAGGCCTAGCGGGGGGCAATGAGCAGTTCTTC. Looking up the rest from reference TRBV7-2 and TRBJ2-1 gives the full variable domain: GAGVSQSPSNKVTEKGKDVELRCDPISGHTALYWYRQSLGQGLEFLIYFQGNSAPDKSGLPSDRFSAERTGGSVSTLTIQRTQQEDSAVYLCASSLGLAGGNEQFFGPGTRLTVL.